The rows below give T cell receptor beta chains drawn from one sample of a study of post-analysis software for immune sequencing data. Via MiXCR, TCRdb re-called the PCR reads, giving one row per CDR3 protein. The sample records roughly 400,000 distinct CDR3 sequences, roughly 40% being singletons. The source material was blood. Receptors originate from a girl aged 2 to 9 with multiple sclerosis. Each CDR3 is given with its conserved first and last residue. Each record gives: V gene, CDR3 length, CDR3 protein.

v_call: TRBV29-1
cdr3_length: 13
cdr3_aa: CSSRTSDYNEQYF

v_call: TRBV12-3/TRBV12-4
cdr3_length: 14
cdr3_aa: CASSLLGLGSIQYF

v_call: TRBV18
cdr3_length: 14
cdr3_aa: CASSPQREGPEQYF

v_call: TRBV7-3
cdr3_length: 13
cdr3_aa: CASSPNMGSPLHF

v_call: TRBV2
cdr3_length: 18
cdr3_aa: CANSHLGAGARRTGELFF

v_call: TRBV20-1
cdr3_length: 14
cdr3_aa: CSAILGQTIYEQYF

v_call: TRBV20-1
cdr3_length: 14
cdr3_aa: CSARLPRGDQPQHF

v_call: TRBV4-2
cdr3_length: 14
cdr3_aa: CASSQGQSNSPLHF

v_call: TRBV5-1
cdr3_length: 15
cdr3_aa: CASSPRRPMNTEAFF

v_call: TRBV9
cdr3_length: 15
cdr3_aa: CASSVATVTAYGYTF

v_call: TRBV7-2
cdr3_length: 15
cdr3_aa: CASSESARLTDTQYF

v_call: TRBV4-3
cdr3_length: 14
cdr3_aa: CASSQWGASYEQYF

v_call: TRBV6-2/TRBV6-3
cdr3_length: 15
cdr3_aa: CASSYSPTGGETQYF

v_call: TRBV20-1
cdr3_length: 14
cdr3_aa: CSATPGHLNTGAFF

v_call: TRBV7-9
cdr3_length: 19
cdr3_aa: CASCLVGLAGGARTDTQYF

v_call: TRBV20-1
cdr3_length: 12
cdr3_aa: CRARDRVSEQYF

v_call: TRBV7-9
cdr3_length: 15
cdr3_aa: CASSPGTSTSNEQFF

v_call: TRBV7-3
cdr3_length: 17
cdr3_aa: CASSLGGTSSGANVLTF

v_call: TRBV29-1
cdr3_length: 14
cdr3_aa: CSVGTGLPYNEQFF

v_call: TRBV20-1
cdr3_length: 22
cdr3_aa: CSADDNEKLFFGSGTLQETQYF

v_call: TRBV4-1
cdr3_length: 13
cdr3_aa: CASSDRGTDTQYF

v_call: TRBV14
cdr3_length: 17
cdr3_aa: CASSQDPRGQGDEKLFF

v_call: TRBV15
cdr3_length: 12
cdr3_aa: CATSRDFGEQFF

v_call: TRBV4-1
cdr3_length: 16
cdr3_aa: CASSQDAGFSNQPQHF

v_call: TRBV13
cdr3_length: 14
cdr3_aa: CASSRGGRLYEQYF

v_call: TRBV6-2/TRBV6-3
cdr3_length: 15
cdr3_aa: CASSRTGQGNYGYTF

v_call: TRBV12-3/TRBV12-4
cdr3_length: 12
cdr3_aa: CASSGGIHEQYF

v_call: TRBV12-3/TRBV12-4
cdr3_length: 20
cdr3_aa: CASNEGWLAGGPVAKNIQYF

v_call: TRBV20-1
cdr3_length: 13
cdr3_aa: CSAPSQGSYEQYF